These 10 T cell receptor beta chains originate from one sample sequenced in a study of Ad26.COV2.S vaccination and SARS-CoV-2 variants. The protocol was immunoSEQ multiplex PCR, while the TCRdb copy is restricted to in-frame clones and leaves out a portion. The sample has about 350,000 clones, around 89% seen once. Treatment described: around 19 received Ad26.COV2.S at low or high dose, single or two shots; roughly five received placebo; per-sample allocation not given. After the first vaccine or placebo injection, samples were drawn on day 63. Sequenced here: peripheral blood, sampled in a trial of Ad26.COV2.S vaccine versus placebo. These receptors were obtained from a person between 18 and 60 years old who received the Ad26.COV2.S COVID-19 vaccine or a placebo.

The V and J genes are TRBV9 and TRBJ1-1; TRBD1 might be the D (6 bases). Trimming removed 0 bases from V and 4 bases from J, with 13 bases in between. The CDR3 extends over 15 amino acids. The V gene's germline CDR1 is SGDLS and CDR2 YYNGEE. Here the CDR3 reads CASSVGGGLRTEAFF. The CDR3 DNA reads as TGTGCCAGCAGCGTAGGAGGGGGGCTTCGCACTGAAGCTTTCTTT.

V is TRBV7-2 and J is TRBJ1-5; possibly TRBD1 for D (5 bases). The CDR3 runs to 13 residues. V lost 4 bases and J 5 bases, leaving 9 bases between the germline ends. Germline V gives CDR1 SGHTA, CDR2 FQGNSA. DNA for the CDR3: TGTGCCAGCAGCTGGGTCAGGGATCAGCCCCAGCATTTT. It encodes CASSWVRDQPQHF.

In nucleotides, the CDR3 is TGTGCCAGCACGAGGGGAACCTACGAGCAGTACTTC. Its protein is CASTRGTYEQYF. The rearrangement links TRBV28 to TRBJ2-7, with D perhaps matching TRBD1 or TRBD2 (5 bases each). Germline CDR1 and CDR2: MDHEN and SYDVKM. The CDR3 sequence is 12 residues long. Trimming stripped 7 bases from V and 2 bases from J, with 9 bases between.

The chain is built from TRBV7-2 and TRBJ2-2; TRBD1 might be the D (5 bases). Germline loops: CDR1 SGHTA, CDR2 FQGNSA. CDR3 length equals 13 residues. The V and J ends lost 0 bases and 7 bases respectively, with 6 bases between them. In nucleotides, the CDR3 is TGTGCCAGCAGCTTAGCGACAGTCGGGGAGCTGTTTTTT. Residues: CASSLATVGELFF.

The chain links TRBV19 to TRBJ2-2; 7 positions agree with TRBD1. CDR3 size: 17 residues. After removal of 5 bases from V and 7 bases from J, the junction contained 16 bases not matched to a gene. CDR1 is LNHDA and CDR2 is SQIVND in the germline V gene (reference sequence). CDR3 nucleotide sequence: TGTGCCAGTAGTTATGACAGGGACCCGCGGTTAGGCGGGGAGCTGTTTTTT. Translated: CASSYDRDPRLGGELFF.

The J gene is TRBJ2-3, the V gene TRBV10-3; D unresolved. Germline V gives CDR1 ENHRY, CDR2 SYGVKD. The CDR3 totals 13 residues. Trimming removed 0 bases from V and 7 bases from J, with 8 bases in between. In nucleotides, the CDR3 is TGTGCCATCAGTGAGTCCCCCATCAATACGCAGTATTTT. As protein: CAISESPINTQYF.

The chain uses TRBV3-1 (or the pseudogene TRBV3-2) and TRBJ1-6; possibly TRBD1 for D (5 bases). The V gene's germline CDR1 is LGHDT and CDR2 YNNKEL (reference sequence). This CDR3 has 16 amino acids. Trimming shortened V by 4 bases and J by 7 bases, and 17 bases separated the two germline ends. This CDR3 is CASSPSQGAVNSPLHF. The CDR3 DNA sequence: TGTGCCAGCAGCCCGAGCCAGGGCGCGGTAAATTCACCCCTCCACTTT.

Only a few counts were recorded for this clone. The chain couples TRBV7-9 to TRBJ2-7; D is uncertain. Germline loops: CDR1 SEHNR, CDR2 FQNEAQ (reference sequence). The CDR3 runs to 11 residues. Trimming pared 5 bases from V and 3 bases from J, leaving 5 bases between. CDR3 residues: CASSPIYEQYF. CDR3 sequence (DNA): TGTGCCAGCAGCCCCATCTACGAGCAGTACTTC. Based on the CDR3 plus reference TRBV7-9 and TRBJ2-7, the full variable domain is DTGVSQNPRHKITKRGQNVTFRCDPISEHNRLYWYRQTLGQGPEFLTYFQNEAQLEKSRLLSDRFSAERPKGSFSTLEIQRTEQGDSAMYLCASSPIYEQYFGPGTRLTVT.

The V gene is TRBV7-9, the J gene TRBJ2-7; 7 bases are a match to TRBD1. This CDR3 is built from 15 residues. V was pared by 5 bases and J by 5 bases, with 12 bases of the junction left unmatched. Germline CDR1 reads SEHNR; CDR2 reads FQNEAQ (reference sequence). The CDR3 here is CASSTQPGQTNEQYF. Here the CDR3 DNA reads TGTGCCAGCAGCACACAGCCGGGACAGACAAACGAGCAGTACTTC.

This clone was seen a single time. The chain has TRBV6-6 and TRBJ2-5; D might be TRBD2 (6 bases). Germline loops: CDR1 MNHNY, CDR2 SVGAGI (reference sequence). The CDR3 length is 14 residues. V was trimmed by 2 bases and J by 2 bases, leaving 9 bases between them. The CDR3 spells CASSYGGNQETQYF. The CDR3 region has the DNA TGTGCCAGCAGTTACGGCGGGAATCAAGAGACCCAGTACTTC.